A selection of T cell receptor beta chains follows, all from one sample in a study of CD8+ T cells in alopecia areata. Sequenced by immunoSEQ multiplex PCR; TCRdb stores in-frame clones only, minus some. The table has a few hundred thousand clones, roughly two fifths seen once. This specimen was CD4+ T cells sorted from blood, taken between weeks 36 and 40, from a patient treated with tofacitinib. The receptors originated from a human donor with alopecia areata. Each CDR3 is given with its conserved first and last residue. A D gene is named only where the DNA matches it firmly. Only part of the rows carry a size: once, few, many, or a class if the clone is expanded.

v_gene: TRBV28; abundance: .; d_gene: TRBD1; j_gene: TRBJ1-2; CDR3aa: CASEAGGFYGYTF; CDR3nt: TGTGCCAGCGAGGCAGGGGGATTCTATGGCTACACCTTC
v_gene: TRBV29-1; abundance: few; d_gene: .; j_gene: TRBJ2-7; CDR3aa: CSVGRVGSSYEQYF; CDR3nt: TGCAGCGTGGGCAGGGTTGGGAGCTCCTACGAGCAGTACTTC
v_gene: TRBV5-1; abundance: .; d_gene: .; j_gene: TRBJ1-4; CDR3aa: CASSSGWDGEKLFF; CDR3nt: TGCGCCAGCTCGTCCGGCTGGGACGGCGAAAAACTGTTTTTT
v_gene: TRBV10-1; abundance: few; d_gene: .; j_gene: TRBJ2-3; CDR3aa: CASSEGYGGPTDTQYF; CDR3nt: TGCGCCAGCAGCGAGGGGTATGGCGGACCCACAGATACGCAGTATTTT
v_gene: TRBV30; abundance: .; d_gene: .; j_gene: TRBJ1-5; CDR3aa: CAWSVQRQPQHF; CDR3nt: TGTGCCTGGAGTGTACAACGGCAGCCCCAGCATTTT
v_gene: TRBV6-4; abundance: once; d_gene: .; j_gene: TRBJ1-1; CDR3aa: CASRQQANTEAFF; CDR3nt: TGTGCCAGCAGACAACAGGCAAACACTGAAGCTTTCTTT
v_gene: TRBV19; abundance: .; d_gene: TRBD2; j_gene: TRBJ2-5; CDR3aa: CASSGSGRLQETQYF; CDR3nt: TGTGCCAGTAGTGGGAGCGGGAGGTTACAAGAGACCCAGTACTTC
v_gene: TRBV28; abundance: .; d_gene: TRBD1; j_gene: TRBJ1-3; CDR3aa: CASSLPGQGAGNTIYF; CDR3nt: TGTGCCAGCAGTTTACCCGGACAGGGTGCTGGAAACACCATATATTTT
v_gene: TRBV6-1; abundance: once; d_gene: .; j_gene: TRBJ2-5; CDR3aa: CASDRSQETQYF; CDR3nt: TGTGCCAGCGACAGGTCACAAGAGACCCAGTACTTC
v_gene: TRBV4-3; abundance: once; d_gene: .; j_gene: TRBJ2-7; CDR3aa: CASSQDRATSSYEQYF; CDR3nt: TGCGCCAGCAGCCAAGATCGAGCGACTAGCTCCTACGAGCAGTACTTC
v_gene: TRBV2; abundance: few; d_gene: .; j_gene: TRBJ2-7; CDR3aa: CASSDRTFTVRGGEQYF; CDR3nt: TGTGCCAGCAGTGATAGGACGTTTACCGTACGAGGCGGCGAGCAGTACTTC
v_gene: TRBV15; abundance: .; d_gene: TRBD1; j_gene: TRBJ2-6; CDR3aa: CATIGQGSGGANVLTF; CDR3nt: TGTGCCACCATTGGACAGGGGTCAGGTGGGGCCAACGTCCTGACTTTC
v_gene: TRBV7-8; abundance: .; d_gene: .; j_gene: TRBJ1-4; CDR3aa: CASSAPGRINEKLFF; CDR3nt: TGTGCCAGCAGCGCACCGGGACGGATTAATGAAAAACTGTTTTTT
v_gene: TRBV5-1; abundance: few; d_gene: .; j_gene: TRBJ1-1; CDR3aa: CASSLGGNTEAFF; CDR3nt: TGCGCCAGCAGCTTGGGAGGGAACACTGAAGCTTTCTTT
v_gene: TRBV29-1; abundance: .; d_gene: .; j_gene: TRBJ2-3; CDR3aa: CSVGLGGTDTQYF; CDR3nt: TGCAGCGTTGGGCTGGGGGGAACAGATACGCAGTATTTT
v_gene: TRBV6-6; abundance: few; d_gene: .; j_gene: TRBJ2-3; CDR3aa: CASSQDTSTDTQYF; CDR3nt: TGTGCCAGCAGCCAGGACACAAGCACAGATACGCAGTATTTT
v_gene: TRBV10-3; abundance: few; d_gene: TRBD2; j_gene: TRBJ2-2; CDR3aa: CAISPGLAGVKYTGELFF; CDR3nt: TGTGCCATCAGTCCGGGACTAGCGGGAGTAAAATACACCGGGGAGCTGTTTTTT
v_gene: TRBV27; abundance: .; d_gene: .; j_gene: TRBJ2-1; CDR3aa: CASSLRDNEQFF; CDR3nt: TGTGCCAGCAGTTTACGGGACAATGAGCAGTTCTTC
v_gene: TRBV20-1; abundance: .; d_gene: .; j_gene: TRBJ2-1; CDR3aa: CSARGQEQFF; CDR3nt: TGCAGTGCTAGAGGGCAGGAGCAGTTCTTC
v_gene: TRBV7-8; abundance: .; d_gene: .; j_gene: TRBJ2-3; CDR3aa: CASSLMDTRSTDTQYF; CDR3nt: TGTGCCAGCAGCTTAATGGACACCCGCAGCACAGATACGCAGTATTTT
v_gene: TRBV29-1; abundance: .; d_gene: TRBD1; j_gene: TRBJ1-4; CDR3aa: CSVEGEGAEKLFF; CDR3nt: TGCAGCGTTGAAGGGGAGGGGGCTGAAAAACTGTTTTTT
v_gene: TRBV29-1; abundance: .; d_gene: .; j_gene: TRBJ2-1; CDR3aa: CSGISRAPSSYNEQFF; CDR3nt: TGCAGCGGGATAAGCCGGGCCCCGTCCTCCTACAATGAGCAGTTCTTC
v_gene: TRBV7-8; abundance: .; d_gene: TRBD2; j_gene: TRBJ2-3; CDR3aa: CASSHGAAGLLGTDTQYF; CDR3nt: TGTGCCAGCAGCCATGGGGCGGCGGGACTACTAGGCACAGATACGCAGTATTTT
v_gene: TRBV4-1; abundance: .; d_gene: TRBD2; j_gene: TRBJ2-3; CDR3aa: CASSQDTGTSGRVTRVDTQYF; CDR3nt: TGCGCCAGCAGCCAAGATACCGGGACTAGCGGGAGGGTGACCCGGGTGGATACGCAGTATTTT
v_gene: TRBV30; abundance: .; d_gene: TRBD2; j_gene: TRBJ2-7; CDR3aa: CAWKAGGFRRSYEQYF; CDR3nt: TGTGCCTGGAAGGCGGGAGGGTTTCGAAGGTCCTACGAGCAGTACTTC
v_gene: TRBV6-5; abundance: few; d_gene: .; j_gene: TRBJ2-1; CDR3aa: CASSYSPARDEQFF; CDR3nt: TGTGCCAGCAGTTACTCCCCAGCCCGCGATGAGCAGTTCTTC
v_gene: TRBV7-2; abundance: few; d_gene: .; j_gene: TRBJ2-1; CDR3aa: CASSLLGAKFF; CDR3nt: TGTGCCAGCAGCTTACTGGGGGCGAAGTTCTTC
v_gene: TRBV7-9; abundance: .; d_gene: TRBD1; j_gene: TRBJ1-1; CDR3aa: CASSLAWTGGWNTEAFF; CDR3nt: TGTGCCAGCAGCTTAGCGTGGACAGGGGGATGGAACACTGAAGCTTTCTTT
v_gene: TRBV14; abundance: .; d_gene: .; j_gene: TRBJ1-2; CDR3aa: CASGLGTNYGYTF; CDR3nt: TGTGCCAGCGGCTTGGGCACCAACTATGGCTACACCTTC
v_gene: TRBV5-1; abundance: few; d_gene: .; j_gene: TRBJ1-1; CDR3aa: CASSLEGILGPEAFF; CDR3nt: TGCGCCAGCAGCTTGGAGGGGATTCTGGGACCTGAAGCTTTCTTT
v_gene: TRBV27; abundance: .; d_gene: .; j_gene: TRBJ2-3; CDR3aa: CASRRLDRTDTQYF; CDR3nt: TGTGCCAGCCGGAGACTAGATCGCACAGATACGCAGTATTTT
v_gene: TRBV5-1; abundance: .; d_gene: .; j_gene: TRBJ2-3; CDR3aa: CASSETRDTQYF; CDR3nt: TGCGCCAGCAGCGAGACCCGCGATACGCAGTATTTT
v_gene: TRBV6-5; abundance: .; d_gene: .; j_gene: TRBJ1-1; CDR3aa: CASSRKLMNTEAFF; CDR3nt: TGTGCCAGCAGCCGTAAATTGATGAACACTGAAGCTTTCTTT
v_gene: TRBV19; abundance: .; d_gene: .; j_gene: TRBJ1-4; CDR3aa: CASSPTGQQKLFF; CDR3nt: TGTGCCAGTAGTCCCACCGGACAGCAAAAACTGTTTTTT
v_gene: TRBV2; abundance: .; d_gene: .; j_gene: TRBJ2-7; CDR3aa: CASGRGLGEYF; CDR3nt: TGTGCCAGCGGTCGGGGGCTAGGGGAGTACTTC
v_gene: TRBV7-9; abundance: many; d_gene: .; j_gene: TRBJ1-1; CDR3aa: CASSQGVNTEAFF; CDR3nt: TGTGCCAGCAGCCAAGGGGTTAACACTGAAGCTTTCTTT
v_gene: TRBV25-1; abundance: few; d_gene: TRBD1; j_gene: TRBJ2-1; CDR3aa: CASSDSGRGPFGGQFF; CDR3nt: TGTGCCAGCAGTGATTCGGGCAGGGGGCCATTTGGTGGGCAGTTCTTC
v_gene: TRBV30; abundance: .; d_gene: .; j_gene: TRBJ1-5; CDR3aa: CAWSVTSNQPQHF; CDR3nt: TGTGCCTGGAGTGTAACCAGCAATCAGCCCCAGCATTTT
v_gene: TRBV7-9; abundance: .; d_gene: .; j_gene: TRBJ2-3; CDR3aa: CASSPSRDTQYF; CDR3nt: TGTGCCAGCAGCCCGAGCCGCGATACGCAGTATTTT
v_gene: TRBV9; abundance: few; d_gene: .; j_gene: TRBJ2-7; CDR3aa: CASSVGLTGEQYF; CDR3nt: TGTGCCAGCAGCGTCGGGTTGACGGGTGAGCAGTACTTC
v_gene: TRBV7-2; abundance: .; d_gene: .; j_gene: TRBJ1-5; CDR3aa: CATSGQGSNQPQHF; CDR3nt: TGTGCCACCTCGGGGCAGGGAAGCAATCAGCCCCAGCATTTT
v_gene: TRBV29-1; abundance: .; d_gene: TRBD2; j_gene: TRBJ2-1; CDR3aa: CSVVTSASSYNEQFF; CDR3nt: TGCAGCGTTGTTACTAGCGCAAGCTCCTACAATGAGCAGTTCTTC
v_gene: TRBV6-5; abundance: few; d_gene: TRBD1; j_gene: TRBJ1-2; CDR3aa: CASSSTGFEGYTF; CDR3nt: TGTGCCAGCAGTTCGACAGGGTTTGAGGGCTACACCTTC
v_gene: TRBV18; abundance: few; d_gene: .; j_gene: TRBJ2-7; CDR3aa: CASSPLSSPYEQYF; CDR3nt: TGTGCCAGCTCACCACTTTCTTCGCCCTACGAGCAGTACTTC
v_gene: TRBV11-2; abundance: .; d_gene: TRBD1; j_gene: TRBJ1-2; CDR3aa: CASSSRRGGNGYTF; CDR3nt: TGTGCCAGCAGCTCCCGAAGAGGGGGCAATGGCTACACCTTC
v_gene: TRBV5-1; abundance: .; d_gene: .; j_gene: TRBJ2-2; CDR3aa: CASSLEGPRTGELFF; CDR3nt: TGCGCCAGCAGCTTGGAGGGCCCCAGGACCGGGGAGCTGTTTTTT
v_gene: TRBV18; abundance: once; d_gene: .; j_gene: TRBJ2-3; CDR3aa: CASSPTTDTQYF; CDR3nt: TGTGCCAGCTCCCCCACCACAGATACGCAGTATTTT
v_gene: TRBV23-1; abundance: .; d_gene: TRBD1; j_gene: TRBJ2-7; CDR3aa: CASRPRTGYEQYF; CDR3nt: TGCGCCAGCAGGCCCCGGACAGGGTACGAGCAGTACTTC
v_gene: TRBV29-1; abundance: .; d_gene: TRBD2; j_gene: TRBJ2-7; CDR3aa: CSVVLAGIAYEQYF; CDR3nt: TGCAGCGTTGTCCTAGCGGGGATAGCCTACGAGCAGTACTTC
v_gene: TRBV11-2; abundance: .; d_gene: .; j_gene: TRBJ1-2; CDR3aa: CASSRGGPNYGYTF; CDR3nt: TGTGCCAGCAGCAGGGGTGGGCCCAACTATGGCTACACCTTC
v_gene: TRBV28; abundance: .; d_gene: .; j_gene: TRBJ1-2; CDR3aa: CASSLSPKSIYGYTF; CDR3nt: TGTGCCAGCAGTTTATCCCCCAAAAGTATCTATGGCTACACCTTC
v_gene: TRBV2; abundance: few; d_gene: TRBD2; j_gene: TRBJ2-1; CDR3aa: CASTMGLAGYNEQFF; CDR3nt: TGTGCCAGCACCATGGGACTAGCCGGGTACAATGAGCAGTTCTTC
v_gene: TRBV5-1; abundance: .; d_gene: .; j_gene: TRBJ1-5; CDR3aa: CASSLGSGSHQPQHF; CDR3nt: TGCGCCAGCAGCTTGGGTTCAGGGTCCCATCAGCCCCAGCATTTT
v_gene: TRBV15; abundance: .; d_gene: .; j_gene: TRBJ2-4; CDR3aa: CATSRYGTEENIQYF; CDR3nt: TGTGCCACCAGCAGGTACGGGACGGAAGAAAACATTCAGTACTTC
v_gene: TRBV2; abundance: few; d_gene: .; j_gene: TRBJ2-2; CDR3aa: CASSEAATPRRELFF; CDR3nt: TGTGCCAGCAGTGAAGCGGCTACCCCAAGGCGGGAGCTGTTTTTT